The next 3 T cell receptor beta chains were all read from a single sample in a study of T cell repertoires in ileal Crohn's disease. Sequencing used immunoSEQ multiplex PCR; TCRdb keeps in-frame clones, though not all of them. Among some 28,000 clones listed, 80% to 85% were seen once. The sample taken for sequencing was ileal tissue. All receptors derive from an adult with Crohn's disease.

This clone was seen just once. The chain couples TRBV6-6 to TRBJ1-2; D is perhaps TRBD1 (5 bases). The V and J ends lost 8 bases and 4 bases respectively, with 14 bases between them. Germline V gene lookup returns CDR1 MNHNY and CDR2 SVGAGI (reference sequence). The CDR3 is 13 residues long. CDR3 in DNA: TGTGCCAGCCAATCCCAGGGTTTCTATGGCTACACCTTC. Translation: CASQSQGFYGYTF.

The chain is built from TRBV6-5 and TRBJ2-1; 9 bases align to TRBD2. The trim removed 2 bases at V and 0 bases at J, leaving 2 bases unmatched. There are 16 residues in the CDR3. Germline lookup yields CDR1 MNHEY and CDR2 SVGAGI. The CDR3 DNA reads TGTGCCAGCAGTTACCTAGCGGGGCGCTCCTACAATGAGCAGTTCTTC. It yields the protein CASSYLAGRSYNEQFF.

V usage is TRBV30 and J usage is TRBJ2-2, with a tentative D call TRBD1 (5 bases). This CDR3 has 14 residues. V dropped 0 bases and J dropped 7 bases, with 12 bases sitting between them. CDR1 is GTSNPN and CDR2 is SVGIG in the germline V gene (reference sequence). This CDR3 is CAWSVGLSGGELFF. The CDR3 DNA reads TGTGCCTGGAGTGTGGGGCTTTCAGGCGGGGAGCTGTTTTTT.